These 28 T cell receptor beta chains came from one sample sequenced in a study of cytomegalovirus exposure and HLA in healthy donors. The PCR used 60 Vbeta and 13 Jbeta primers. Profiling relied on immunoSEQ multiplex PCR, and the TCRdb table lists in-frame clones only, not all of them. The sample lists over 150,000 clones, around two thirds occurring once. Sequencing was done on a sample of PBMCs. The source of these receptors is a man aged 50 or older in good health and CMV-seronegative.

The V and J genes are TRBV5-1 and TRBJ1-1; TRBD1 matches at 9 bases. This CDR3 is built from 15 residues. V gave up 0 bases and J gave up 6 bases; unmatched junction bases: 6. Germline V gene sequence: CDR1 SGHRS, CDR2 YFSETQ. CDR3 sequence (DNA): TGCGCCAGCAGCTTGGGGGACAGGGTACTCGCTGAAGCTTTCTTT. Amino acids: CASSLGDRVLAEAFF.

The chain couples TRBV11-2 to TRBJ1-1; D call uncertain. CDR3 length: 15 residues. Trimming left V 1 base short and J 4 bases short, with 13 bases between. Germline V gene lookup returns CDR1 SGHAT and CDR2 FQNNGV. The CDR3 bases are TGTGCCAGCAGCTTAGTCCTGGAGCGGACCACTGAAGCTTTCTTT. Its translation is CASSLVLERTTEAFF.

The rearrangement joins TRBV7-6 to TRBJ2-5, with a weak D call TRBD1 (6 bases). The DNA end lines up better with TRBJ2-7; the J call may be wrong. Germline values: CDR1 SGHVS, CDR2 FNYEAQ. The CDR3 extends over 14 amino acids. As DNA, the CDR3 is TGTGCCAGCAGCTTAGTGTCAGGGGTATACGAGCAGTACTTC. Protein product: CASSLVSGVYEQYF.

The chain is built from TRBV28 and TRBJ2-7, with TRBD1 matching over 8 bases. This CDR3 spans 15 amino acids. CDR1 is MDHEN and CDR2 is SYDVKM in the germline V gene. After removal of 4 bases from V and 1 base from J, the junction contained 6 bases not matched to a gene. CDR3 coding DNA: TGTGCCAGCAGTTCCATTGGACAGGGATCCTACGAGCAGTACTTC. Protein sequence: CASSSIGQGSYEQYF.

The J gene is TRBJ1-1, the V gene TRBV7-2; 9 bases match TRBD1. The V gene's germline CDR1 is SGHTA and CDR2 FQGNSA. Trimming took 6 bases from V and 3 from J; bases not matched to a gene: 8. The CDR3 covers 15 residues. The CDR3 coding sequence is TGTGCCAGCAGACTTACAGGGGGCAAAGACACTGAAGCTTTCTTT. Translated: CASRLTGGKDTEAFF.

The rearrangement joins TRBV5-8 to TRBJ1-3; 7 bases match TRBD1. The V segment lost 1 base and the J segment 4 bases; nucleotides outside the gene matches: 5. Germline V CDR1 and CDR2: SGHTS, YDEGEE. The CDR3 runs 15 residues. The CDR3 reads CASSLRQGGGNTIYF. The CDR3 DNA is TGTGCCAGCAGCTTGCGACAGGGAGGCGGAAACACCATATATTTT. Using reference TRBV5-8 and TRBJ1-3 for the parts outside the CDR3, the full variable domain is EAGVTQSPTHLIKTRGQQATLRCSPISGHTSVYWYQQALGLGLQFLLWYDEGEERNRGNFPPRFSGRQFPNYSSELNVNALELEDSALYLCASSLRQGGGNTIYFGEGSWLTVV.

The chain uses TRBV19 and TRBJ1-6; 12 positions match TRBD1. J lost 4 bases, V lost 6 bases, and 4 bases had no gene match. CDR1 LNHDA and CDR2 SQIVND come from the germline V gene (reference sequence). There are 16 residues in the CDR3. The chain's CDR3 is CASRGQGADYNSPLHF. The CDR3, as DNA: TGTGCCAGTAGGGGACAGGGGGCCGATTATAATTCACCCCTCCACTTT.

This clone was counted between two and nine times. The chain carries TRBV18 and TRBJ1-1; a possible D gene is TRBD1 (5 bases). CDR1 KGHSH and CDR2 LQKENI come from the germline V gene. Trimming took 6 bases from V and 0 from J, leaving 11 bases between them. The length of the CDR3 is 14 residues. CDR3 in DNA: TGTGCCAGCTCCTCCGACAGCATGAACACTGAAGCTTTCTTT. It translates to CASSSDSMNTEAFF.

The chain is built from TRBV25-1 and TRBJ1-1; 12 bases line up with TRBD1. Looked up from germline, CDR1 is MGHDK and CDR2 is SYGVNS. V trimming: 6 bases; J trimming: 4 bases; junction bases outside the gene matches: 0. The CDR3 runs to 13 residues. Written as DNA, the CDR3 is TGTGCCAGCAGGGGACAGGGGGCCACTGAAGCTTTCTTT. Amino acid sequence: CASRGQGATEAFF.

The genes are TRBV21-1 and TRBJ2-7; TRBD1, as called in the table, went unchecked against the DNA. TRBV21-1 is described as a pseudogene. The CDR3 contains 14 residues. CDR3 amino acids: CASSKVRTGYEQYF. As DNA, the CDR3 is TGTGCCAGCAGCAAAGTCCGGACAGGGTACGAGCAGTACTTC.

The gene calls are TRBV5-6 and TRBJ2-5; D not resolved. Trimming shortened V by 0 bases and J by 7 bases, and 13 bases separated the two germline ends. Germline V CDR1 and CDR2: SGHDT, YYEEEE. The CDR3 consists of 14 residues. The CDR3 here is CASSLEAGHGTQYF. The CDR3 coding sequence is TGTGCCAGCAGCTTGGAGGCAGGCCACGGGACCCAGTACTTC. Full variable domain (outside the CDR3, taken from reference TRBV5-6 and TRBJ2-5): DAGVTQSPTHLIKTRGQQVTLRCSPKSGHDTVSWYQQALGQGPQFIFQYYEEEERQRGNFPDRFSGHQFPNYSSELNVNALLLGDSALYLCASSLEAGHGTQYFGPGTRLLVL.

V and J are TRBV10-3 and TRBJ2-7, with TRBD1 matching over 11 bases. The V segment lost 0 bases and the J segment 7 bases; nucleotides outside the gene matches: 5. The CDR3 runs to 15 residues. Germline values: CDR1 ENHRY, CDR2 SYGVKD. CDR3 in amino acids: CAISESGQGAREQYF. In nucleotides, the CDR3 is TGTGCCATCAGTGAGTCTGGACAGGGGGCGAGAGAGCAGTACTTC.

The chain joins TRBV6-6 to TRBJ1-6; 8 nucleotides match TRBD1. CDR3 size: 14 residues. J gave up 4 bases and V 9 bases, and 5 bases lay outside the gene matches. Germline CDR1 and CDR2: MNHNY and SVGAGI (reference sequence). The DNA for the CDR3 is TGTGCCAGTCGGACAGGGAGTTATAATTCACCCCTCCACTTT. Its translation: CASRTGSYNSPLHF.

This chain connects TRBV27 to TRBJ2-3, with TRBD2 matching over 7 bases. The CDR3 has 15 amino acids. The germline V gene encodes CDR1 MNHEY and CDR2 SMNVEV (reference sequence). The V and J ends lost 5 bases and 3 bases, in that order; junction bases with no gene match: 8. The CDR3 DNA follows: TGTGCCAGCAGTGCCCGCGGGGGATCGACAGATACGCAGTATTTT. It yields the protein CASSARGGSTDTQYF.

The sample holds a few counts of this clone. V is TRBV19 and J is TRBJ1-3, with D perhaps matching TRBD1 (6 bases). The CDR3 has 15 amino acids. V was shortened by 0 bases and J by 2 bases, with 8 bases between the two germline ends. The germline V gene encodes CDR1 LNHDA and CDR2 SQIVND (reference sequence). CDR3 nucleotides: TGTGCCAGTAGTATAGATCGGACAGCTGGAAACACCATATATTTT. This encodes CASSIDRTAGNTIYF. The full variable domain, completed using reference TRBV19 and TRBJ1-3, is DGGITQSPKYLFRKEGQNVTLSCEQNLNHDAMYWYRQDPGQGLRLIYYSQIVNDFQKGDIAEGYSVSREKKESFPLTVTSAQKNPTAFYLCASSIDRTAGNTIYFGEGSWLTVV.

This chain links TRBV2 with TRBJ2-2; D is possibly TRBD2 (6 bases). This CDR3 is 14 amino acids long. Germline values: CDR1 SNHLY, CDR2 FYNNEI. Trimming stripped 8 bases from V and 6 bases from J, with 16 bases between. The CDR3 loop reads CASAGTAHAGELFF. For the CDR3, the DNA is TGTGCCAGCGCCGGGACTGCCCATGCCGGGGAGCTGTTTTTT.

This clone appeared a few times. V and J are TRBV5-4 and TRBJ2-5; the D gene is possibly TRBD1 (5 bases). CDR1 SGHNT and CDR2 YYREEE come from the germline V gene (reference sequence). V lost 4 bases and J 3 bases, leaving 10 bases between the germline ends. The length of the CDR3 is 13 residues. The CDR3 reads CASSRDRKETQYF. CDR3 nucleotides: TGTGCCAGCAGCCGCGACAGAAAAGAGACCCAGTACTTC. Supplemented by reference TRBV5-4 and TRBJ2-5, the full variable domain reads ETGVTQSPTHLIKTRGQQVTLRCSSQSGHNTVSWYQQALGQGPQFIFQYYREEENGRGNFPPRFSGLQFPNYSSELNVNALELDDSALYLCASSRDRKETQYFGPGTRLLVL.

The CDR3 loop reads CASSPGTGAYEAFF. The CDR3 region has the DNA TGTGCCAGCAGCCCCGGGACAGGGGCGTATGAAGCTTTCTTT. The chain recombines TRBV11-3 with TRBJ1-1; 10 bases align to TRBD1. The CDR3 is 14 residues long. Trimming removed 5 bases from V and 7 bases from J; junction bases left unmatched: 7. In germline, CDR1 is SGHNT, CDR2 YENEEA.

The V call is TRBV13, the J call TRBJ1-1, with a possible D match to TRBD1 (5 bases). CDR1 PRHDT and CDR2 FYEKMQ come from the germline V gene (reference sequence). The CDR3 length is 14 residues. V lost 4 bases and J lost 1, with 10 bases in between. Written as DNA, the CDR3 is TGTGCCAGCAGCTCCCCCGGGGGGAACACTGAAGCTTTCTTT. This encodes CASSSPGGNTEAFF.

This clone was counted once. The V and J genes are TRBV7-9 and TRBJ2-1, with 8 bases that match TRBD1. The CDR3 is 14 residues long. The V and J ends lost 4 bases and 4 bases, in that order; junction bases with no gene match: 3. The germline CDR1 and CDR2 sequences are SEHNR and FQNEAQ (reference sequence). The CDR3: CASSSDRGYNEQFF. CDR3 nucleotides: TGTGCCAGCAGCTCCGACAGGGGATACAATGAGCAGTTCTTC.

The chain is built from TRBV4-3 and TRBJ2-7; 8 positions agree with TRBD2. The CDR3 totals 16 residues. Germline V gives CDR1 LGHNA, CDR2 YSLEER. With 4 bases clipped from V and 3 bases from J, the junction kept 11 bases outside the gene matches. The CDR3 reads CASSPQMERGFYEQYF. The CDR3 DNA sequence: TGCGCCAGCAGCCCTCAGATGGAGCGGGGGTTCTACGAGCAGTACTTC.

CDR3 nucleotide sequence: TGTGCCAGCGACCCGGAGGGCTATGGCTACACCTTC. It encodes CASDPEGYGYTF. V usage is TRBV2 and J usage is TRBJ1-2; D not certain. Per germline, CDR1 SNHLY and CDR2 FYNNEI. The V gene lost 8 bases and the J gene lost 4 bases, with 11 bases spanning the gap. CDR3 size: 12 residues.

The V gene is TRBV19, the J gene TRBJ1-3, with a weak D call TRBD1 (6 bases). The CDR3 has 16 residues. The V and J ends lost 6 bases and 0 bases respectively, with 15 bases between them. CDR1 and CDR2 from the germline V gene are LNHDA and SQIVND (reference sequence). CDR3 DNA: TGTGCCAGTAGAAAAAGGACAGACGTCTCTGGAAACACCATATATTTT. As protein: CASRKRTDVSGNTIYF. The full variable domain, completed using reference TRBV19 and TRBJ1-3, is DGGITQSPKYLFRKEGQNVTLSCEQNLNHDAMYWYRQDPGQGLRLIYYSQIVNDFQKGDIAEGYSVSREKKESFPLTVTSAQKNPTAFYLCASRKRTDVSGNTIYFGEGSWLTVV.

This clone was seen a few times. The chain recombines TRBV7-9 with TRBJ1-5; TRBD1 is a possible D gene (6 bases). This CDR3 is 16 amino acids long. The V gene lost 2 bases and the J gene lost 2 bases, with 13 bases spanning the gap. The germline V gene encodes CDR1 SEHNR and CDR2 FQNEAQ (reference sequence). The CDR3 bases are TGTGCCAGCAGCTTATATGGGGGCGAGGGCAATCAGCCCCAGCATTTT. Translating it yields CASSLYGGEGNQPQHF.

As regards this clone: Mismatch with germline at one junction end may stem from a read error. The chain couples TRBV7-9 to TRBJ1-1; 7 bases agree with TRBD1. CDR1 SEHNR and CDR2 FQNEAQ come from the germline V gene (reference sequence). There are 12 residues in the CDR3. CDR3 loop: CSSSFRQGEAFF. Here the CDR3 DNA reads TGTTCCAGCAGTTTTCGACAGGGTGAAGCTTTCTTT.

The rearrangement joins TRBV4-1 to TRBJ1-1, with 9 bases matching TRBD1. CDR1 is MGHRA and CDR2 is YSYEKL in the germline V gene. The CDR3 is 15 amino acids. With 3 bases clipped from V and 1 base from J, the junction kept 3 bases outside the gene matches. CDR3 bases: TGCGCCAGCAGCCAGGCGGGACAGGGGAACACTGAAGCTTTCTTT. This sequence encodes CASSQAGQGNTEAFF.

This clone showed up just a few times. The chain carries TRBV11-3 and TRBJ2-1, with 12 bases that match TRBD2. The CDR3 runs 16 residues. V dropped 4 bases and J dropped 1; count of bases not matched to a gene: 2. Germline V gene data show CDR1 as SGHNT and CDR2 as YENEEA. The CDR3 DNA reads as TGTGCCAGCAGCTCTAGCGGGGGGGCTTCCTACAATGAGCAGTTCTTC. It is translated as CASSSSGGASYNEQFF.

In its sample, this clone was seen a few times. CDR3: CASSFGGREDTEAFF. The CDR3 nucleotides are TGTGCCAGCAGTTTTGGGGGGCGGGAGGACACTGAAGCTTTCTTT. The chain carries TRBV28 and TRBJ1-1; possible D gene TRBD1, 6 bases. Germline loops: CDR1 MDHEN, CDR2 SYDVKM. The CDR3 is made up of 15 amino acids. The V end was cut by 3 bases, the J end by 3 bases, with 14 bases between.